Listed here are 6 T cell receptor beta chains from one sample, sequenced in a study of T cell repertoires in cytomegalovirus infection. TCRdb re-called the reads with MiXCR, one entry per CDR3 protein. The sample yields about 500,000 distinct CDR3 sequences, 25% to 35% seen once. No antigen has been identified for these receptors. Here the sequenced sample was cultured PBMCs, taken from culture after CMV antigen stimulation. These receptors came from a human donor in good health (CMV status not recorded). Some clones in this sample may be carry-over from other donors' samples.

The chain carries TRBV7-8 and TRBJ1-5; D perhaps matches TRBD1 (5 bases). V lost 4 bases and J 9 bases, leaving 16 bases between the germline ends. This CDR3 is built from 14 residues. Germline CDR1 reads SGHVS; CDR2 reads FQNEAQ. CDR3 loop: CASSSGTSGGPQHF. CDR3 sequence (DNA): TGTGCCAGCAGCTCCGGGACGTCAGGTGGGCCCCAGCATTTT.

This sequence joins TRBV7-3 and TRBJ2-1; D might be TRBD2 (5 bases). The CDR3 length is 12 residues. Germline V gene sequence: CDR1 SGHTA, CDR2 FQGTGA. Trimming cost V 2 bases and J 9 bases, with 8 bases left between them. As DNA, the CDR3 is TGTGCCAGCAGCTTACAAGGGAGTGAGCAGTTCTTC. Protein: CASSLQGSEQFF.

The V call is TRBV20-1, the J call TRBJ1-1; D gene unclear. Germline V gives CDR1 DFQATT, CDR2 SNEGSKA (reference sequence). Trimming took off 6 bases at V and 7 bases at J, with 6 bases between the two ends. The CDR3 contains 9 residues. The CDR3 region has the DNA TGCAGTGCAAGACGTGAAGCTTTCTTT. Protein: CSARREAFF.

This chain links TRBV6-2 or TRBV6-3 with TRBJ2-1; D is undetermined. CDR3 length: 15 amino acids. The V and J ends lost 5 bases and 6 bases respectively, with 17 bases between them. The germline CDR1 and CDR2 sequences are MNHEY and SVGEGT. In DNA, the CDR3 is TGTGCCAGCAGTCCGGACCCCAAACAGACCAATGAGCAGTTCTTC. As protein: CASSPDPKQTNEQFF.

This chain uses TRBV6-1 with TRBJ2-7; no firm D call. Looked up from germline, CDR1 is MNHNS and CDR2 is SASEGT. The CDR3 contains 15 residues. Trimming cost V 6 bases and J 5 bases, with 20 bases left between them. The CDR3 region has the DNA TGTGCCAGCAGCCCCGGGTCCTCGCTGGATCACGAGCAGTACTTC. Amino acid sequence: CASSPGSSLDHEQYF.

This clonotype was recorded many times. J is TRBJ2-5 and V is TRBV7-2; 7 bases map to TRBD2. The CDR3 is 15 residues long. V shed 4 bases and J 1 base; nucleotides not matched to a gene: 6. CDR1 and CDR2 from the germline V gene are SGHTA and FQGNSA. CDR3 in DNA: TGTGCCAGCAGCTACTCCCCTAGCGGCCAAGAGACCCAGTACTTC. This codes for CASSYSPSGQETQYF.